The 32 T cell receptor beta chains listed next were all sequenced from one sample in a study of cytomegalovirus exposure and HLA in healthy donors (TCRdb year 2017). The library was produced with the immunoSEQ multiplex PCR assay. For the multiplex PCR, a mixture combining 60 forward primers for TCR Vbeta segments and 13 reverse primers for TCR Jbeta segments was used. Held by TCRdb, this immuneACCESS table contains in-frame sequences only and omits some clones. Under half of the omission traces to an unresolved V gene where checked; the cause of the rest is unknown. For this sample there are 150,000 to 200,000 clones; about 81% appear just once. The leading ten clones occupy about 2% of the sample. The sequencing input was PBMCs. The receptor set was obtained from a woman aged 25 to 39 in good health and CMV-seronegative.

The V call is TRBV7-9, the J call TRBJ1-5; 12 positions match TRBD1. Germline loops: CDR1 SEHNR, CDR2 FQNEAQ (reference sequence). The CDR3 has 16 residues. V shed 5 bases and J 2 bases; nucleotides not matched to a gene: 4. The CDR3, as DNA: TGTGCCAGCAGCGGAGGGACAGGGGGCGGCAATCAGCCCCAGCATTTT. Protein sequence: CASSGGTGGGNQPQHF.

The chain combines TRBV27 with TRBJ1-4, with TRBD1 as a possible D gene (6 bases). The V end lost 6 bases, the J end lost 7 bases, and 15 bases lay between the germline ends. Germline V gene data show CDR1 as MNHEY and CDR2 as SMNVEV (reference sequence). The CDR3 spans 14 residues. Here the CDR3 reads CASSYLDRPEKLFF. CDR3 DNA sequence: TGTGCCAGCAGCTATCTGGACAGACCTGAAAAACTGTTTTTT.

The V and J genes are TRBV19 and TRBJ1-5, with D unclear. Deletions cut 3 bases from V and 4 bases from J, with 13 bases between. The CDR3 is 15 residues long. CDR1 and CDR2 (germline): LNHDA, SQIVND (reference sequence). CDR3 coding DNA: TGTGCCAGTAGTATTCCGGGGTCGCCAAATCAGCCCCAGCATTTT. Its translation: CASSIPGSPNQPQHF.

This chain uses TRBV28 with TRBJ2-2; 7 positions match TRBD1. V was pared by 7 bases and J by 6 bases, with 11 bases of the junction left unmatched. Germline assignment: CDR1 MDHEN and CDR2 SYDVKM. The CDR3 is 15 residues long. The CDR3 sequence is CASTPRGILSGELFF. For the CDR3, the DNA is TGTGCCAGCACCCCCAGGGGGATTCTCTCCGGGGAGCTGTTTTTT.

As regards this clone: The junction departs from germline at one end; a sequencing error may be responsible. V is TRBV7-7 and J is TRBJ2-5; 14 bases are a match to TRBD2. The CDR3 contains 16 residues. Germline CDR1 reads SSHAT; CDR2 reads FNYEAQ (reference sequence). CDR3 residues: CASSLGLAGGQETQYF. DNA for the CDR3: TGTGCCAGCAGTTTAGGACTAGCGGGGGGACAAGAGACCCAGTACTTC.

V is TRBV6-6 and J is TRBJ2-7, with D hard to call. The CDR3 contains 14 residues. CDR1 and CDR2 (germline): MNHNY, SVGAGI (reference sequence). V dropped 6 bases and J dropped 2 bases, with 14 bases sitting between them. The CDR3 protein is CASRPVEFPYEQYF. The CDR3 nucleotides are TGTGCCAGCAGACCCGTAGAGTTTCCCTACGAGCAGTACTTC.

The chain combines TRBV18 with TRBJ1-3, with D possibly being TRBD1 (6 bases). Per the germline V gene, CDR1 is KGHSH and CDR2 is LQKENI. The CDR3 covers 15 residues. V lost 1 base to trimming and J lost 0 bases, with 7 bases between them. The CDR3 bases are TGTGCCAGCTCACCACTGGACAGCTCTGGAAACACCATATATTTT. It specifies CASSPLDSSGNTIYF.

CDR3 nucleotide sequence: TGTGCCAGCAGTTCATCTAGCGGGAGTGTAAATGAGCAGTTCTTC. Its translation is CASSSSSGSVNEQFF. J is TRBJ2-1 and V is TRBV28; 10 nucleotides match TRBD2. This CDR3 is built from 15 residues. From germline, CDR1 is MDHEN and CDR2 SYDVKM. J was trimmed by 7 bases and V by 4 bases; bases with no gene match: 7.

The chain recombines TRBV14 with TRBJ1-1; 7 bases align to TRBD1. CDR1 is SGHDN and CDR2 is FVKESK in the germline V gene. Trimming took 0 bases from V and 6 from J; bases not matched to a gene: 16. This CDR3 contains 18 residues. The CDR3 spells CASSQEVARGRRQAEAFF. In nucleotides, the CDR3 is TGTGCCAGCAGCCAAGAAGTCGCCAGGGGGAGACGGCAGGCTGAAGCTTTCTTT.

The sample holds one count of this clone. The CDR3 region has the DNA TGTGCCAGCAGTGAGACTAGCGGGAGGGCCGCGGGGGCCAGTCAGTACTTC. Translating it yields CASSETSGRAAGASQYF. The rearrangement uses TRBV2 and TRBJ2-4; 14 bases agree with TRBD2. This CDR3 is built from 17 residues. Trimming cost V 3 bases and J 12 bases; bases outside gene matches: 13. Germline CDR1 is SNHLY and CDR2 is FYNNEI.

The chain combines TRBV7-2 with TRBJ2-3; perhaps TRBD1 as D (6 bases). The CDR3 covers 14 residues. The V gene lost 4 bases and the J gene lost 6 bases, with 14 bases spanning the gap. Germline CDR1 and CDR2: SGHTA and FQGNSA. The CDR3 coding sequence is TGTGCCAGCAGCTCCTACTACAGGGTTGATACGCAGTATTTT. Translated: CASSSYYRVDTQYF.

The rearrangement links TRBV18 to TRBJ2-2, with 7 nucleotides matching TRBD2. The J segment lost 0 bases and the V segment lost 6 bases, leaving 7 bases of the junction unmatched. CDR3 length: 16 amino acids. Germline V CDR1 and CDR2: KGHSH, LQKENI. Here the CDR3 DNA reads TGTGCCAGCTCGACTGCCGGGACTACGAACACCGGGGAGCTGTTTTTT. Its protein is CASSTAGTTNTGELFF.

V and J are TRBV29-1 and TRBJ1-2; D uncertain. Trimming shortened V by 1 base and J by 8 bases, and 14 bases separated the two germline ends. This CDR3 has 13 amino acids. Germline CDR1 is SQVTM and CDR2 is ANQGSEA. CDR3 coding DNA: TGCAGCGTTGAAGTTTGGGCGGGAGTAGGCTACACCTTC. This sequence encodes CSVEVWAGVGYTF.

The chain has TRBV27 and TRBJ2-5; D might be TRBD1 (7 bases). V was shortened by 4 bases and J by 4 bases, with 16 bases between the two germline ends. The CDR3 totals 15 residues. Germline V gene lookup returns CDR1 MNHEY and CDR2 SMNVEV (reference sequence). The CDR3 sequence is CASSSAGGWRETQYF. The CDR3, as DNA: TGTGCCAGCAGTTCGGCAGGGGGGTGGAGAGAGACCCAGTACTTC.

This chain uses TRBV25-1 with TRBJ2-2; 9 bases align to TRBD2. V shed 0 bases, J shed 6 bases, and the junction held 11 bases outside the gene matches. The CDR3 contains 18 residues. Germline V gene lookup returns CDR1 MGHDK and CDR2 SYGVNS. CDR3 sequence (DNA): TGTGCCAGCAGTGAATATTCGACAGGGCGCGGGAGGGCCGGGGAGCTGTTTTTT. Its translation is CASSEYSTGRGRAGELFF.

This clone was observed a single time. The V gene is TRBV5-4, the J gene TRBJ1-1, with TRBD1 matching over 7 bases. This CDR3 contains 14 residues. Germline trimming cut 4 bases from V and 8 bases from J; bases unmatched to any gene: 11. In germline, CDR1 is SGHNT, CDR2 YYREEE (reference sequence). CDR3 sequence reads: CASSPPQGGAEAFF. The CDR3 nucleotides are TGTGCCAGCAGCCCGCCCCAGGGGGGAGCCGAAGCTTTCTTT. The full variable domain, rest sourced from reference TRBV5-4 and TRBJ1-1, is ETGVTQSPTHLIKTRGQQVTLRCSSQSGHNTVSWYQQALGQGPQFIFQYYREEENGRGNFPPRFSGLQFPNYSSELNVNALELDDSALYLCASSPPQGGAEAFFGQGTRLTVV.

The rearrangement uses TRBV19 and TRBJ1-5; D is unresolved. The ends were cut back, 5 bases at V and 0 bases at J, with 8 bases in the middle. The CDR3 runs to 14 residues. Germline CDR1 reads LNHDA; CDR2 reads SQIVND (reference sequence). For the CDR3, the DNA is TGTGCCAGTAGTGGTTCTAGTAGCAATCAGCCCCAGCATTTT. Its translation: CASSGSSSNQPQHF.

A word on this clone: A junction end diverges from the germline sequence, so it may reflect a read error. The rearrangement links TRBV19 to TRBJ2-6; perhaps TRBD1 as D (6 bases). The CDR3 is made up of 17 amino acids. From germline, CDR1 is LNHDA and CDR2 SQIVND (reference sequence). Here the CDR3 reads CASSMVGGGSGANGLTF. CDR3 DNA sequence: TGTGCCAGTAGTATGGTAGGGGGTGGCTCTGGGGCCAACGGCCTGACTTTC.

This clone was seen once. The chain combines TRBV27 with TRBJ1-2, with TRBD1 matching 9 bases. V lost 6 bases to trimming and J lost 0 bases; unmatched junction nucleotides: 14. CDR3 length equals 18 residues. Germline CDR1 is MNHEY and CDR2 is SMNVEV (reference sequence). The CDR3: CASRHTGTGMGTNYGYTF. The CDR3, as DNA: TGTGCCAGCAGACACACCGGGACAGGGATGGGTACTAACTATGGCTACACCTTC.

The gene calls are TRBV11-1 and TRBJ2-7; D is possibly TRBD1 (5 bases). The V gene's germline CDR1 is SGHAT and CDR2 FQDESV (reference sequence). This CDR3 comprises 15 residues. V lost 0 bases, J lost 0 bases, and 9 bases lay in between. CDR3 region: CASSLAGQDSYEQYF. CDR3 in DNA: TGTGCCAGCAGCTTAGCGGGGCAGGACTCCTACGAGCAGTACTTC.

The chain joins TRBV27 to TRBJ2-1; 9 bases agree with TRBD2. Germline values: CDR1 MNHEY, CDR2 SMNVEV (reference sequence). V gave up 2 bases and J gave up 3 bases; unmatched junction bases: 8. There are 17 residues in the CDR3. CDR3 region: CASSLVSSGVIYNEQFF. CDR3 DNA: TGTGCCAGCAGTTTAGTCTCTAGCGGGGTTATCTACAATGAGCAGTTCTTC.

The V and J genes are TRBV10-3 and TRBJ1-1, with D unclear. Germline-derived CDR1 and CDR2 are ENHRY and SYGVKD. The CDR3 has 12 residues. Between the trimmed V and J ends, which lost 9 bases and 5 bases, there was a span of 13 bases. The CDR3 protein is CAIQSFRTEAFF. CDR3 nucleotide sequence: TGTGCCATTCAGTCCTTTCGTACTGAAGCTTTCTTT.

This clone was observed a handful of times. Other DNA variants within this sample encode the same CDR3. V usage is TRBV6-5 and J usage is TRBJ1-4; 7 nucleotides align to TRBD1. CDR3 length: 14 residues. The ends lost 6 bases at V and 7 bases at J; junction bases unmatched: 8. Looked up from germline, CDR1 is MNHEY and CDR2 is SVGAGI. The CDR3 bases are TGTGCCAGCAGGCGACAGGGAGGTGGTGAAAAACTGTTTTTT. The encoded protein is CASRRQGGGEKLFF.

The chain is built from TRBV5-5 and TRBJ2-7; 8 positions agree with TRBD1. This CDR3 has 14 residues. CDR1 SGHKS and CDR2 YYEKEE come from the germline V gene (reference sequence). Unmatched junction bases numbered 3, after V lost 0 bases and J lost 4 bases. The CDR3 spells CASSLGRGLYEQYF. CDR3 coding DNA: TGTGCCAGCAGCTTGGGCAGGGGGCTTTACGAGCAGTACTTC.

This clone appeared a few times. The gene calls are TRBV18 and TRBJ2-3; D is unclear. This CDR3 contains 12 residues. V shed 5 bases and J shed 4 bases, with 7 bases lying between them. Germline lookup yields CDR1 KGHSH and CDR2 LQKENI. CDR3 residues: CASSSEADTQYF. CDR3 nucleotides: TGTGCCAGCTCATCCGAGGCAGATACGCAGTATTTT.

This clone came up a few times. The chain carries TRBV7-4 and TRBJ1-1, with no clear D. CDR3 length: 9 residues. Trimming cost V 3 bases and J 11 bases, with 4 bases left between them. Germline-derived CDR1 and CDR2 are SGHVT and SQSDAQ. In nucleotides, the CDR3 is TGTGCCAGCAGCTTCATGGCTTTCTTT. This sequence encodes CASSFMAFF.

The V and J genes are TRBV2 and TRBJ2-7, with 7 nucleotides matching TRBD2. Unmatched junction bases numbered 10, after V lost 8 bases and J lost 3 bases. The CDR3 extends over 14 amino acids. The germline V gene encodes CDR1 SNHLY and CDR2 FYNNEI. CDR3 amino acids: CASCLQRGLYEQYF. CDR3 DNA sequence: TGTGCCAGCTGCTTGCAGCGGGGACTCTACGAGCAGTACTTC.

V usage is TRBV28 and J usage is TRBJ2-6; TRBD1 aligns across 9 bases. The V gene's germline CDR1 is MDHEN and CDR2 SYDVKM. The CDR3 extends over 18 amino acids. V dropped 2 bases and J dropped 0; count of bases not matched to a gene: 5. The CDR3, as DNA: TGTGCCAGCAGTTTACGTGGACAGGGGCTCTCTGGGGCCAACGTCCTGACTTTC. The encoded protein is CASSLRGQGLSGANVLTF.

The chain carries TRBV28 and TRBJ2-7; possibly TRBD1 for D (5 bases). This CDR3 is built from 14 residues. The germline gives CDR1 MDHEN, CDR2 SYDVKM. The V gene lost 1 base and the J gene lost 1 base, with 8 bases spanning the gap. The CDR3 region is CASSLLQASYEQYF. The CDR3 DNA sequence: TGTGCCAGCAGTTTATTACAGGCTTCCTACGAGCAGTACTTC. The full variable domain, its missing parts supplied by reference TRBV28 and TRBJ2-7, is DVKVTQSSRYLVKRTGEKVFLECVQDMDHENMFWYRQDPGLGLRLIYFSYDVKMKEKGDIPEGYSVSREKKERFSLILESASTNQTSMYLCASSLLQASYEQYFGPGTRLTVT.

V gene TRBV10-3 combines with J gene TRBJ2-7; D is perhaps TRBD2 (5 bases). CDR1 is ENHRY, CDR2 SYGVKD, per germline. Trimming took off 0 bases at V and 0 bases at J, with 9 bases between the two ends. The CDR3 has 15 amino acids. In DNA, the CDR3 is TGTGCCATCAGTGAGTCGATTCGGGACTCCTACGAGCAGTACTTC. This encodes CAISESIRDSYEQYF.

On this clone: The same CDR3 can be traced to other DNA sequences in this sample. The chain couples TRBV5-4 to TRBJ2-6; 7 nucleotides match TRBD2. Trimming at V came to 4 bases and at J to 2 bases, leaving 9 bases not matched to a gene. This CDR3 comprises 17 residues. Germline lookup yields CDR1 SGHNT and CDR2 YYREEE (reference sequence). The CDR3 spells CASSLELAGAGANVLTF. In DNA form, the CDR3 reads TGTGCCAGCAGCCTTGAACTGGCGGGAGCTGGGGCCAACGTCCTGACTTTC.

V gene TRBV9 combines with J gene TRBJ2-3; 13 positions agree with TRBD2. The CDR3 consists of 16 residues. Trimming removed 3 bases from V and 11 bases from J; junction bases left unmatched: 12. CDR1 and CDR2 (germline): SGDLS, YYNGEE. The CDR3 here is CASSAGTSGGASGQYF. In nucleotides, the CDR3 is TGTGCCAGCAGCGCAGGCACTAGCGGGGGGGCCAGTGGGCAGTATTTT.